Each of the 5 T cell receptor beta chains below was sequenced from the same sample in a study of persistence of HIV-infected CD4 T cells. These receptors have no known antigen. Sequencing used immunoSEQ version 4 in survey mode. TCRdb's table, derived via immunoSEQ multiplex PCR, lists solely in-frame clones and lacks some. Here the sample spans 30,000 to 35,000 clones, roughly four fifths being singletons. The stimulus was lysate of CMV-infected fibroblasts, 9 to 10 ug/mL. CD40L/CD69 double-negative CD45RO-high memory CD4+ T cells were collected. The sequences come from CD4+ T cells sorted from PBMCs after 18-hour stimulation, collected from a patient who received antiretroviral therapy. The receptors stem from an adult man with HIV who was CMV-seropositive.

This clone showed up just a few times. The V and J genes are TRBV14 and TRBJ2-7; 14 nucleotides align to TRBD2. The CDR3 runs 15 residues. The germline CDR1 and CDR2 sequences are SGHDN and FVKESK. V lost 4 bases and J lost 6; bases outside the gene matches: 5. In nucleotides, the CDR3 is TGTGCCAGCAGCCCCCGACTAGCGGGGGGGAGCGAGCAGTACTTC. It encodes CASSPRLAGGSEQYF.

The genes are TRBV20-1 and TRBJ1-5, with 10 bases identical to TRBD1. The CDR3 is 13 residues long. Germline V gene sequence: CDR1 DFQATT, CDR2 SNEGSKA (reference sequence). V lost 3 bases, J lost 10 bases, and 6 bases stayed unmatched. DNA of the CDR3: TGCAGTGCTAGTCGACAGGGGGCGCGACCCCAGCATTTT. This encodes CSASRQGARPQHF.

J is TRBJ1-2 and V is TRBV27, with 7 bases aligning to TRBD1. The CDR3 runs to 15 residues. Per germline, CDR1 MNHEY and CDR2 SMNVEV (reference sequence). V trimming: 2 bases; J trimming: 7 bases; junction bases outside the gene matches: 10. Here the CDR3 reads CASSLMGTVSGGYTF. DNA of the CDR3: TGTGCCAGCAGTTTAATGGGGACAGTTTCGGGTGGCTACACCTTC.

This clone was seen once. V and J are TRBV10-1 and TRBJ2-7; 10 bases line up with TRBD1. Looked up from germline, CDR1 is WNHNN and CDR2 is SYGVQD (reference sequence). This CDR3 region has 13 residues. V was clipped by 5 bases and J by 3 bases; unmatched bases: 1. CDR3 protein: CASSRTGGYEQYF. The CDR3 DNA sequence: TGCGCCAGCAGTAGGACAGGGGGCTACGAGCAGTACTTC.

This rearrangement joins TRBV4-3 to TRBJ1-4, with D possibly being TRBD1 (5 bases). There are 17 residues in the CDR3. From germline, CDR1 is LGHNA and CDR2 YSLEER. Deletions cut 4 bases from V and 0 bases from J, with 15 bases between. Here the CDR3 DNA reads TGCGCCAGCAGCCCCCGAGGGACCCCTACAACTAATGAAAAACTGTTTTTT. Translation: CASSPRGTPTTNEKLFF.